This T cell receptor (beta chain) was identified during a study of T cell changes during pregnancy in multiple sclerosis. The CDR3 has 12 amino acids. V was pared by 5 bases and J by 9 bases, with 11 bases between. Germline CDR1 is SGHNT and CDR2 is YENEEA. Assay used: immunoSEQ multiplex PCR; TCRdb lists only in-frame clones, some missing. The table has about 36,000 clones, about 92% seen once. The clonotype was recovered from a female donor with multiple sclerosis, enrolled in a pregnancy study. Sequencing used PBMCs (not recorded whether the cells were cultured). This sequence joins TRBV11-3 and TRBJ2-1; D remains unclear. As DNA, the CDR3 is TGTGCCAGCAGCCTACGAGAAGGTGAGCAGTTCTTC. Residues: CASSLREGEQFF.